This T cell receptor beta chain was found in a study of blood T cell repertoires in COVID-19. Background on the study: Material from acute and convalescent COVID-19 was sourced from the United States, Italy and Spain.

TCRdb keeps only in-frame clones here, not all; method: immunoSEQ multiplex PCR. The sample carries 250,000 to 400,000 clones, roughly nine tenths recorded once. The study drew participants aged 18 to 89 years from 20 to 30 US areas. Cohorts were determined from participant-reported clinical history. Two consecutive negative NP/OP PCR tests, clearance, or resolved symptoms defined Cohort 3 recovery. The V end was cut by 5 bases, the J end by 3 bases, with 7 bases between. The CDR3 totals 13 residues. Germline V lookup: CDR1 SGHTA, CDR2 FQGTGA. The TCR sequence derives from a man in his 60s who had recovered from COVID-19. Sequenced material: PBMCs or T cells enriched from blood (not recorded which). V gene TRBV7-3 combines with J gene TRBJ2-2, with D perhaps TRBD2 (5 bases). CDR3 sequence (DNA): TGTGCCAGCAGCACGAGGGACACCGGGGAGCTGTTTTTT. Its translation is CASSTRDTGELFF.